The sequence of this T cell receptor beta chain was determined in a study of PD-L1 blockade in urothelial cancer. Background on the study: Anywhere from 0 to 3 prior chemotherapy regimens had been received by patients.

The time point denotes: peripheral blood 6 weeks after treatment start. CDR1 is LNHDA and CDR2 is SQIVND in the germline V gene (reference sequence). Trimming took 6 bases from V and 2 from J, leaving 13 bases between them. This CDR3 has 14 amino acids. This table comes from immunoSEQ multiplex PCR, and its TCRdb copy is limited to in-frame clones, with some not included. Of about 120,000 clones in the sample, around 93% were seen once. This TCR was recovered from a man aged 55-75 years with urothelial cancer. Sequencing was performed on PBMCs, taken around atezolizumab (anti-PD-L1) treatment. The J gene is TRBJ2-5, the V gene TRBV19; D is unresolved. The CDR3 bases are TGTGCCAGTAGCCCCGAACTGATTCAAGAGACCCAGTACTTC. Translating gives CASSPELIQETQYF.